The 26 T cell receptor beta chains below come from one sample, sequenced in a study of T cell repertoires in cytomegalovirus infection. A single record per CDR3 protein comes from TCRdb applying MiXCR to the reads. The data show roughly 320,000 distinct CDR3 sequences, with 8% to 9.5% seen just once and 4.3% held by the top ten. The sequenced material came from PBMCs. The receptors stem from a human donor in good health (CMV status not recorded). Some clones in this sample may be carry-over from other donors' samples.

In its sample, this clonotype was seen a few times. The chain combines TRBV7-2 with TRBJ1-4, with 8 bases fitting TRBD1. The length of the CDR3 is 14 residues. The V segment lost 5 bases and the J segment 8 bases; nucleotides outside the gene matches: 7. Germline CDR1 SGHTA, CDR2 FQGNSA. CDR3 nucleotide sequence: TGTGCCAGCAGCCCCGGACAGGGCAGGGAAAAACTGTTTTTT. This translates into CASSPGQGREKLFF.

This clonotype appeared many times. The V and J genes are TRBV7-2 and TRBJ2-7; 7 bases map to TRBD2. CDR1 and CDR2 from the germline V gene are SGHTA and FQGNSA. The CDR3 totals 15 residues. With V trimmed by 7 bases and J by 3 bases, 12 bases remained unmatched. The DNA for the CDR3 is TGTGCCAGCAACCTAGTTGGCGGGGGTCACTACGAGCAGTACTTC. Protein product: CASNLVGGGHYEQYF.

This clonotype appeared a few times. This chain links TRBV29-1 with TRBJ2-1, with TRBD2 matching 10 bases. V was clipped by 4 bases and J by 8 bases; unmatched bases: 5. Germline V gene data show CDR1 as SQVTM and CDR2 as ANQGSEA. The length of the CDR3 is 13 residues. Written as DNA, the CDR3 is TGCAGCGTTGTGGCTAGCGGGAGTCATGAGCAGTTCTTC. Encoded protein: CSVVASGSHEQFF.

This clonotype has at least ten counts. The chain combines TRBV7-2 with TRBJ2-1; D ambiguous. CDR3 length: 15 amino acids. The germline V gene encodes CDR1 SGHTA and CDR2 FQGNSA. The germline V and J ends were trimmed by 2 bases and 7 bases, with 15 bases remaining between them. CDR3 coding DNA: TGTGCCAGCAGCTTACGGTTAGGAGAAAGGAATGAGCAGTTCTTC. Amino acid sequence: CASSLRLGERNEQFF.

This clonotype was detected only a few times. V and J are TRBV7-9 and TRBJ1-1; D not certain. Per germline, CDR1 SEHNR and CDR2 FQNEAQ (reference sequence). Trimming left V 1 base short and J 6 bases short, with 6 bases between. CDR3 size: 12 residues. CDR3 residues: CASSLEYAEAFF. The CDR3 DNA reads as TGTGCCAGCAGCTTAGAGTACGCTGAAGCTTTCTTT.

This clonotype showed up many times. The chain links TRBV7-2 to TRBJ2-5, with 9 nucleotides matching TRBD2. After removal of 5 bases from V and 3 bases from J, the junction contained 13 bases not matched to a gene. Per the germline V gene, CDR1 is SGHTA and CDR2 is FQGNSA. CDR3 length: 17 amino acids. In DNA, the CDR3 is TGTGCCAGCAGCCCCCAGGCGGGGGGGCCAAGGGAAGAGACCCAGTACTTC. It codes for CASSPQAGGPREETQYF.

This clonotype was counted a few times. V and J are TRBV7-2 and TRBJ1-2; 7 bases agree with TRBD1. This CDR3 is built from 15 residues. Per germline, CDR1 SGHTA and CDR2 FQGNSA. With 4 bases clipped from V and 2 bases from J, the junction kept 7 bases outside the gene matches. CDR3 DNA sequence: TGTGCCAGCAGCTCGGTAGGGGGCCTGAACTATGGCTACACCTTC. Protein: CASSSVGGLNYGYTF.

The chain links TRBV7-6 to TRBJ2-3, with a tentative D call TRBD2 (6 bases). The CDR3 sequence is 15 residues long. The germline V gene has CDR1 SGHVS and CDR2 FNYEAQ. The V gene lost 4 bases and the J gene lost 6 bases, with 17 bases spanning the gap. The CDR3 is CASSSTSLSVDTQYF. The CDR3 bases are TGTGCCAGCAGCTCTACTAGCCTTTCGGTTGATACGCAGTATTTT.

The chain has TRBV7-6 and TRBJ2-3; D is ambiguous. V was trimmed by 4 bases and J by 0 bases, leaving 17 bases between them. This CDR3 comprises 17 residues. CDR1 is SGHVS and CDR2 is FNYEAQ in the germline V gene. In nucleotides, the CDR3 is TGTGCCAGCAGCTCAATCCGTAATGGTCTTAGCACAGATACGCAGTATTTT. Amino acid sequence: CASSSIRNGLSTDTQYF.

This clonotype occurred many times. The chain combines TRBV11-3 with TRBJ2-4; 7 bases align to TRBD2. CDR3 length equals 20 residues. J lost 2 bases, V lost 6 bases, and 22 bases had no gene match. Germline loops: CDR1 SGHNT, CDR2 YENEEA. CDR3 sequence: CASRPGGRESKWPPKNIQYF. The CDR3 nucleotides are TGTGCCAGCAGACCGGGTGGGCGGGAGAGCAAGTGGCCTCCCAAAAACATTCAGTACTTC.

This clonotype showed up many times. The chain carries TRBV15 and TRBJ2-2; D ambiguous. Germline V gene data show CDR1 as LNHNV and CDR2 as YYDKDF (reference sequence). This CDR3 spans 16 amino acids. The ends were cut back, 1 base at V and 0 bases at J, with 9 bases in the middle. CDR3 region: CATSRGMGSNTGELFF. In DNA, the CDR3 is TGTGCCACCAGCAGAGGAATGGGATCGAACACCGGGGAGCTGTTTTTT.

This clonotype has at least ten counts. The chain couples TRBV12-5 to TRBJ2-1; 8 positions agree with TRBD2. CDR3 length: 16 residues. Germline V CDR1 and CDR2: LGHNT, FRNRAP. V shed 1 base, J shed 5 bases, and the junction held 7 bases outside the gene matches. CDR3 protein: CASGLDLGGGNNEQFF. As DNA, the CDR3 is TGTGCTAGTGGTTTGGATCTCGGGGGGGGGAACAATGAGCAGTTCTTC.

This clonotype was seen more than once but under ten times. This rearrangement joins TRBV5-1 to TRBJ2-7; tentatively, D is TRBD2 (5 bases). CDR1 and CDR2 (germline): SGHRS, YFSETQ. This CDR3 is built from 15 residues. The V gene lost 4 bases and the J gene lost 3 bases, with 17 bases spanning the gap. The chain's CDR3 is CASSPPEEKNYEQYF. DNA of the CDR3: TGCGCCAGCAGCCCGCCGGAGGAGAAGAACTACGAGCAGTACTTC. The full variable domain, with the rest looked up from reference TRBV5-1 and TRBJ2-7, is KAGVTQTPRYLIKTRGQQVTLSCSPISGHRSVSWYQQTPGQGLQFLFEYFSETQRNKGNFPGRFSGRQFSNSRSEMNVSTLELGDSALYLCASSPPEEKNYEQYFGPGTRLTVT.

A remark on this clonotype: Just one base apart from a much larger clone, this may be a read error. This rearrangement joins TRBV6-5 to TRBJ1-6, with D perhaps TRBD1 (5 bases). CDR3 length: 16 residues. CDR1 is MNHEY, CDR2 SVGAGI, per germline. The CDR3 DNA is TGTGCCAGCAGTTCCGCCTTGCAGGGACTAAGATCACCCCTCGACTTT. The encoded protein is CASSSALQGLRSPLDF.

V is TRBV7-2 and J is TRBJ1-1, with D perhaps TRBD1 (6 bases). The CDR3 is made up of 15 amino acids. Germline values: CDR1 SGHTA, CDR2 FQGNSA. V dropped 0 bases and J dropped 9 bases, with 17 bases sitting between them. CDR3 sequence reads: CASSLATAGDIQAFF. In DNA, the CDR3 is TGTGCCAGCAGCTTAGCCACAGCAGGGGACATACAAGCTTTCTTT.

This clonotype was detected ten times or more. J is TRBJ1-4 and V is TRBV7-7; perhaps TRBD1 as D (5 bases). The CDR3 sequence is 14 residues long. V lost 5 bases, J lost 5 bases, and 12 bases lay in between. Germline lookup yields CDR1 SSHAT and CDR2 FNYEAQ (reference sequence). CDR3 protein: CASSPDRGNEKLFF. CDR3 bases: TGTGCCAGCAGCCCAGACCGGGGGAATGAAAAACTGTTTTTT.

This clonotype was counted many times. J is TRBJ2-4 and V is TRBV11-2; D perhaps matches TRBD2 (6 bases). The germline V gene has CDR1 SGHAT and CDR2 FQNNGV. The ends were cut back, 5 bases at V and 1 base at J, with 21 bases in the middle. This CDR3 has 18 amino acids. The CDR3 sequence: CASSPGRGIIVAKNIQYF. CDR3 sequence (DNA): TGTGCCAGCAGCCCGGGACGGGGGATAATTGTTGCCAAAAACATTCAGTACTTC.

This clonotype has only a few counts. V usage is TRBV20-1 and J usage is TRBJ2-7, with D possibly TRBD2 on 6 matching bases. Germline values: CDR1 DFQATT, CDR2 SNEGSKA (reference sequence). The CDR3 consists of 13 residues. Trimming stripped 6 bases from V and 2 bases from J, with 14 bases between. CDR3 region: CSADSGATYEQYF. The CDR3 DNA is TGCAGTGCGGATAGCGGAGCCACCTACGAGCAGTACTTC.

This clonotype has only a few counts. The CDR3 DNA sequence: TGTGCCAGCAGTTCTGTCCGGGGGGGCAGGGATGAGCAGTTCTTC. Translating gives CASSSVRGGRDEQFF. This chain connects TRBV28 to TRBJ2-1; 8 bases line up with TRBD2. J gave up 8 bases and V 4 bases, and 10 bases lay outside the gene matches. This CDR3 region has 15 residues. Germline V gene lookup returns CDR1 MDHEN and CDR2 SYDVKM.

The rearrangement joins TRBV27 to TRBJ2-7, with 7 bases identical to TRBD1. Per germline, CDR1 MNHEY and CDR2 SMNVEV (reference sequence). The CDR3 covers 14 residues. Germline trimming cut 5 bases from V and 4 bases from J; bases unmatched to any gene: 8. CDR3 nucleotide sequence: TGTGCCAGCAGTACATGGACAGGTTTTTACGAGCAGTACTTC. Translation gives CASSTWTGFYEQYF.

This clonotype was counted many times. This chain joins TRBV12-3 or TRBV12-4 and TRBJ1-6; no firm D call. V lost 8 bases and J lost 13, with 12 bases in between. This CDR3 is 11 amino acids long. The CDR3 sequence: CASGIVGPLHF. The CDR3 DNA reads TGTGCCAGCGGCATCGTCGGCCCCCTCCACTTT.

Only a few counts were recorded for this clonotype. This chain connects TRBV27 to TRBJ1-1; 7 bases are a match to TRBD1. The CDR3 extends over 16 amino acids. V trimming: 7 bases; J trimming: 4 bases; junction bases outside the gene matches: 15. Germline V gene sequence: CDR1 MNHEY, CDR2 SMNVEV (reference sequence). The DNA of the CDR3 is TGTGCCAGCATTAAACCGGGGCAGGGGGGGGGCACTGAAGCTTTCTTT. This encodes CASIKPGQGGGTEAFF.

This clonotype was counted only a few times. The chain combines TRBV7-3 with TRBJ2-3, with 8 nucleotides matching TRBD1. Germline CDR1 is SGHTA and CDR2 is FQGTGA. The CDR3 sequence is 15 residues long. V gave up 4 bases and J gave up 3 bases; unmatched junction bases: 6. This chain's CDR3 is CASSSRRGRTDTQYF. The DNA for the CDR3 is TGTGCCAGCAGCTCCCGCAGGGGGCGAACAGATACGCAGTATTTT. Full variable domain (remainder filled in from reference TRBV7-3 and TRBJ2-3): GAGVSQTPSNKVTEKGKYVELRCDPISGHTALYWYRQSLGQGPEFLIYFQGTGAADDSGLPNDRFFAVRPEGSVSTLKIQRTERGDSAVYLCASSSRRGRTDTQYFGPGTRLTVL.

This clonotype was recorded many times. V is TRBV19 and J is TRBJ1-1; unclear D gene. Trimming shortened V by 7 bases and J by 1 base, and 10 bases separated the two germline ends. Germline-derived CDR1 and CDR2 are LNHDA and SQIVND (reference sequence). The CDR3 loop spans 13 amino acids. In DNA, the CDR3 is TGTGCCAGTATGAGAGCCCAGAACACTGAAGCTTTCTTT. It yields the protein CASMRAQNTEAFF. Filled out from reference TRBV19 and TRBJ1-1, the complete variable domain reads DGGITQSPKYLFRKEGQNVTLSCEQNLNHDAMYWYRQDPGQGLRLIYYSQIVNDFQKGDIAEGYSVSREKKESFPLTVTSAQKNPTAFYLCASMRAQNTEAFFGQGTRLTVV.

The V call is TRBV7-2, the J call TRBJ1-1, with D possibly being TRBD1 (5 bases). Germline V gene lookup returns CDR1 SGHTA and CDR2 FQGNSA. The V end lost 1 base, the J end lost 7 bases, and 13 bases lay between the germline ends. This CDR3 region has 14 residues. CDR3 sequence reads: CASSLVSGLDEAFF. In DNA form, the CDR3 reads TGTGCCAGCAGCTTAGTGTCGGGGCTAGATGAAGCTTTCTTT.

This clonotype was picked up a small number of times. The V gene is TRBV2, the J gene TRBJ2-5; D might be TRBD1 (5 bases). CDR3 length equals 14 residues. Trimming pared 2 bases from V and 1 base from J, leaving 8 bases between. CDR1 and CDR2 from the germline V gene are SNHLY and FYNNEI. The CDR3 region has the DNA TGTGCCAGCAGTGAAAGGGGAATCCAAGAGACCCAGTACTTC. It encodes CASSERGIQETQYF.